The clone carrying this T cell receptor beta chain was counted between two and nine times. The antigen remains unidentified. The CDR3 totals 15 residues. The germline CDR1 and CDR2 sequences are KGHDR and SFDVKD. Trimming took off 9 bases at V and 0 bases at J, with 14 bases between the two ends. It was considered stable Graves' hyperthyroidism when ophthalmopathy did not progress within 18 months. RNA transcripts provided the source from which TCR beta CDR3 regions were amplified. Researchers ran a first-round RT-PCR on the TCR CDR3 using the HTBI primer set. TCRdb processed the multiplex PCR reads anew with MiXCR; each CDR3 protein has one entry. This repertoire shows 300,000 to 450,000 distinct CDR3 sequences, about 25% found once; its top ten account for 73%. This record comes from a study of T cells in Graves' hyperthyroidism and ophthalmopathy. Study-wide context: Initial diagnosis, before any treatment, was when peripheral blood was collected. Overall study findings and caveats: Also found in blood were most expanded thyroid clonotypes above 0.001.

The clonotype comes from a man aged 45-65 years with Graves' hyperthyroidism. The chain couples TRBV24-1 to TRBJ2-1; D perhaps matches TRBD2 (5 bases). The sequenced sample consisted of blood. CDR3 in DNA: TGTGCCACCTCTTCGGCGGGTCCCTCCTACAATGAGCAGTTCTTC. This encodes CATSSAGPSYNEQFF.